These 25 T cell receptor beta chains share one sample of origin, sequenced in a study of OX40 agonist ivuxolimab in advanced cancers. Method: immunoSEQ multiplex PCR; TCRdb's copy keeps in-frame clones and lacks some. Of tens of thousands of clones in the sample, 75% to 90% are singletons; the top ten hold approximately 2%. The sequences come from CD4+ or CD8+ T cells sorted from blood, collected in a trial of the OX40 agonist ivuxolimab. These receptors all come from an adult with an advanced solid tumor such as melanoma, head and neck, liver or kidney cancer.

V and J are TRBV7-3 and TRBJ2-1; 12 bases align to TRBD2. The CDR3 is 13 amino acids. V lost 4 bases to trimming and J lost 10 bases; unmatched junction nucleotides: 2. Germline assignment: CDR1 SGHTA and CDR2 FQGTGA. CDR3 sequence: CASSSGLAGEQFF. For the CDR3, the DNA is TGTGCCAGCAGCTCCGGACTAGCGGGAGAGCAGTTCTTC. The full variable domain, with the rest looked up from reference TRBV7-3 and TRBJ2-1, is GAGVSQTPSNKVTEKGKYVELRCDPISGHTALYWYRQSLGQGPEFLIYFQGTGAADDSGLPNDRFFAVRPEGSVSTLKIQRTERGDSAVYLCASSSGLAGEQFFGPGTRLTVL.

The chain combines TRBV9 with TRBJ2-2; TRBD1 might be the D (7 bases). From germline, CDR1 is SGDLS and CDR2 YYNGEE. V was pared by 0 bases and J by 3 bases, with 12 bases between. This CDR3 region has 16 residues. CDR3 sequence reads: CASSVGQGGHTGELFF. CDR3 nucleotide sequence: TGTGCCAGCAGCGTAGGACAGGGAGGACACACCGGGGAGCTGTTTTTT.

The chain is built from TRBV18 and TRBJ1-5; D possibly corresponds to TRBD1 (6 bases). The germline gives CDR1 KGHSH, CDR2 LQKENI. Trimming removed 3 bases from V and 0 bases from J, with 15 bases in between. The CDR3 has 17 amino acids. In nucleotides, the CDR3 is TGTGCCAGCTCACCGGGGGGCAGCGGCTATAGCAATCAGCCCCAGCATTTT. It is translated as CASSPGGSGYSNQPQHF.

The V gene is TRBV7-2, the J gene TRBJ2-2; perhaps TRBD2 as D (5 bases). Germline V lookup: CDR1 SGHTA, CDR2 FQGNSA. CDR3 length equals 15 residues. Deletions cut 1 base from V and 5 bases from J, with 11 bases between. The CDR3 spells CASSLGLALTGELFF. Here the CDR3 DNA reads TGTGCCAGCAGCTTAGGGCTAGCCTTAACCGGGGAGCTGTTTTTT.

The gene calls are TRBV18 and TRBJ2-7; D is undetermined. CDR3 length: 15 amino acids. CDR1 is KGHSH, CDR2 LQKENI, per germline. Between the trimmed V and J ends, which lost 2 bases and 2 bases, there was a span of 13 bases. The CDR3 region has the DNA TGTGCCAGCTCACCAGGTTTGGCGACGACCTACGAGCAGTACTTC. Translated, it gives CASSPGLATTYEQYF.

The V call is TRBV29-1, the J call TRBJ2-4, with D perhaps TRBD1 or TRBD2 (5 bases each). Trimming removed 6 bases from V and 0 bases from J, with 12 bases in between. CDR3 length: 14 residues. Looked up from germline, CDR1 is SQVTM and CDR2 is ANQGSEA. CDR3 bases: TGCAGCGTCAGGGAGACCTTAGCCAAAAACATTCAGTACTTC. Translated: CSVRETLAKNIQYF.

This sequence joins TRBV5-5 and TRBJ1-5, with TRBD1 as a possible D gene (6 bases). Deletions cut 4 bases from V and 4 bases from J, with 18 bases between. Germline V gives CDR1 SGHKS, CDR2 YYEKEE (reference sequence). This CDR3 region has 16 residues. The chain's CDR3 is CASSAAQGGGNQPQHF. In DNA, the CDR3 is TGTGCCAGCAGCGCCGCGCAGGGAGGGGGTAATCAGCCCCAGCATTTT.

The CDR3 bases are TGTGCCAGCAGTTCACAGGGCACTGGGGCCAACGTCCTGACTTTC. This gives the protein CASSSQGTGANVLTF. This chain connects TRBV27 to TRBJ2-6, with D possibly matching TRBD1 (6 bases). The CDR3 sequence is 15 residues long. Germline CDR1 reads MNHEY; CDR2 reads SMNVEV (reference sequence). Trimming took off 4 bases at V and 2 bases at J, with 9 bases between the two ends.

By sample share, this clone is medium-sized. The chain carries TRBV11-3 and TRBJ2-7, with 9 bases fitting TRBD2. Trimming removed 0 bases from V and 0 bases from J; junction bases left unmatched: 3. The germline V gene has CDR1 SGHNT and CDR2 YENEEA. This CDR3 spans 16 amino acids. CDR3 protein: CASSLDGREGSYEQYF. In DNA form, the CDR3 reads TGTGCCAGCAGCTTAGATGGGCGGGAGGGCTCCTACGAGCAGTACTTC.

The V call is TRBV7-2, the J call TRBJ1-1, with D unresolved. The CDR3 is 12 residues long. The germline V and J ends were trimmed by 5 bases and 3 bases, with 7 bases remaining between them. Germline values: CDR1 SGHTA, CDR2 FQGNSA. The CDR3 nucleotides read TGTGCCAGCAGCATCCAGTACACTGAAGCTTTCTTT. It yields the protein CASSIQYTEAFF.

The DNA of the CDR3 is TGTGCCAGCAGCTTGGGTCAGAATCAGCCCCAGCATTTT. Amino acids: CASSLGQNQPQHF. V and J are TRBV7-8 and TRBJ1-5; D uncertain. The CDR3 consists of 13 residues. Per germline, CDR1 SGHVS and CDR2 FQNEAQ. V lost 3 bases and J 4 bases, leaving 7 bases between the germline ends. Complete variable domain (other parts from reference TRBV7-8 and TRBJ1-5): GAGVSQSPRYKVAKRGQDVALRCDPISGHVSLFWYQQALGQGPEFLTYFQNEAQLDKSGLPSDRFFAERPEGSVSTLKIQRTQQEDSAVYLCASSLGQNQPQHFGDGTRLSIL.

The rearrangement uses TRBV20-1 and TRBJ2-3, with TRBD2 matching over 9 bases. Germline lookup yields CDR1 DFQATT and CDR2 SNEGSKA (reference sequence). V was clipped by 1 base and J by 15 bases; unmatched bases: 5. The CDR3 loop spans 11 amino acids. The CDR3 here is CSARVAGASYF. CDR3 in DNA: TGCAGTGCTAGAGTAGCGGGGGCATCATATTTT.

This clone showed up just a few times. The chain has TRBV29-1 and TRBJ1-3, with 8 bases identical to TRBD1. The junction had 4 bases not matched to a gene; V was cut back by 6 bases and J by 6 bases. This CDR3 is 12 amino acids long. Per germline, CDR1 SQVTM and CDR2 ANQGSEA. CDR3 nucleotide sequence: TGCAGCGTGGGACAGGCACAAAACACCATATATTTT. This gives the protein CSVGQAQNTIYF.

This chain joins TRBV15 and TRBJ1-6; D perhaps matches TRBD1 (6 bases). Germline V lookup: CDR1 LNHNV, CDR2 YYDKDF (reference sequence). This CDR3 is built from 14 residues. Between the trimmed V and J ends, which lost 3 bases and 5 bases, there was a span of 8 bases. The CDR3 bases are TGTGCCACCAGCAGGAGGACAGATAATTCACCCCTCCACTTT. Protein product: CATSRRTDNSPLHF.

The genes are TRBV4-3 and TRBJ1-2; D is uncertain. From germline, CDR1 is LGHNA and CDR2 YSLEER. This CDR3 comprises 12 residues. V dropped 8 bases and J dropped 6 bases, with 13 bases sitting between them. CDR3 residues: CASAGRYDGYTF. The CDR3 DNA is TGCGCCAGCGCCGGCAGGTATGATGGCTACACCTTC.

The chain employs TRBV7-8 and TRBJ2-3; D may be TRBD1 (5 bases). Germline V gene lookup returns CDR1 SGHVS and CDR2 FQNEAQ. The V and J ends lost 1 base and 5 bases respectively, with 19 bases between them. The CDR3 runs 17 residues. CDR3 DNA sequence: TGTGCCAGCAGCTTAGAGGGAACAGGTACGGGCGAAGATACGCAGTATTTT. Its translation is CASSLEGTGTGEDTQYF.

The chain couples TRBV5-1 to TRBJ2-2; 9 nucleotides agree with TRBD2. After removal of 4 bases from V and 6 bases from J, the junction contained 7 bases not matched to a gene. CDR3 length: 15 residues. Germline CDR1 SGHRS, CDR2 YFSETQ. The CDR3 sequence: CASSAVAGEAGELFF. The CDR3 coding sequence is TGCGCCAGCAGCGCGGTAGCGGGAGAGGCCGGGGAGCTGTTTTTT.

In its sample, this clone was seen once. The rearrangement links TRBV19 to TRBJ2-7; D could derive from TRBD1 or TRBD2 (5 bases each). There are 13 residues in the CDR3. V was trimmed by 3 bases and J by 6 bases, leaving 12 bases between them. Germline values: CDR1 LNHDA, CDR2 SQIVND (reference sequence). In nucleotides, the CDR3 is TGTGCCAGTAGTATCTTCACAGGAGGCGAGCAGTACTTC. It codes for CASSIFTGGEQYF.

CDR3 nucleotides: TGTGCCAGTACCTTAGGGGTGAACTCTGGAAACACCATATATTTT. This gives the protein CASTLGVNSGNTIYF. The chain has TRBV19 and TRBJ1-3; TRBD1 might be the D (5 bases). The CDR3 is 15 residues long. Germline V gene lookup returns CDR1 LNHDA and CDR2 SQIVND (reference sequence). The germline V and J ends were trimmed by 7 bases and 0 bases, with 13 bases remaining between them.

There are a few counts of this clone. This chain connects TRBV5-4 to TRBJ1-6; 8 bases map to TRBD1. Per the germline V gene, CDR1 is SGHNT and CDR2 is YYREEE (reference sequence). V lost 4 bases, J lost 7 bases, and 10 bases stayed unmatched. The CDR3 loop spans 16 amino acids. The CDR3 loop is CASSPGAGGENSPLHF. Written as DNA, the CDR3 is TGTGCCAGCAGCCCCGGGGCAGGGGGCGAAAATTCACCCCTCCACTTT.

CDR3 loop: CASSQGQGTSYEQYF. CDR3 nucleotides: TGCGCCAGCAGCCAAGGACAGGGGACTAGCTACGAGCAGTACTTC. V usage is TRBV4-3 and J usage is TRBJ2-7; D possibly uses TRBD1 or TRBD2 (8 bases each). The CDR3 is 15 residues long. Germline V gene data show CDR1 as LGHNA and CDR2 as YSLEER. Trimming stripped 1 base from V and 3 bases from J, with 13 bases between.

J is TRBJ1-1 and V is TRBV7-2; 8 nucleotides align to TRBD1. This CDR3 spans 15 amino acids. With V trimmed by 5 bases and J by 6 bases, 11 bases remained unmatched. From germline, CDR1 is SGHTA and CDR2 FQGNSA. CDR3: CASSSPTGASSEAFF. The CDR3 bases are TGTGCCAGCAGCAGCCCGACAGGGGCGAGTTCTGAAGCTTTCTTT. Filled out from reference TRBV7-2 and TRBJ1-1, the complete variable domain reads GAGVSQSPSNKVTEKGKDVELRCDPISGHTALYWYRQSLGQGLEFLIYFQGNSAPDKSGLPSDRFSAERTGGSVSTLTIQRTQQEDSAVYLCASSSPTGASSEAFFGQGTRLTVV.

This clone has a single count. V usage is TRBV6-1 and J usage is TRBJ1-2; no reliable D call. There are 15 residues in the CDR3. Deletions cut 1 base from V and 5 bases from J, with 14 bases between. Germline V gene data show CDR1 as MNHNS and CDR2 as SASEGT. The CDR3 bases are TGTGCCAGCAGTGAAGACACGCTCGGGAGGTATGGCTACACCTTC. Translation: CASSEDTLGRYGYTF.

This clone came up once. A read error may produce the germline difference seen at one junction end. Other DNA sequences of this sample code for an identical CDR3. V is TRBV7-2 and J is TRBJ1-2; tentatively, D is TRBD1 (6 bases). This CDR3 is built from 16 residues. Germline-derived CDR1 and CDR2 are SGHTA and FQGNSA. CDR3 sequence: CASSLSAGQGFYGYTF. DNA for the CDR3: TGCGCCAGCAGCTTGTCCGCCGGGCAGGGGTTTTATGGCTACACCTTC.

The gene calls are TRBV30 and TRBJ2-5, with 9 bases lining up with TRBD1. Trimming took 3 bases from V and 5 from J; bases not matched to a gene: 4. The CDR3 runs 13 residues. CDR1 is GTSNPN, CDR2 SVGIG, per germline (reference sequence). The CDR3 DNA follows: TGTGCCTGGAGGACAGGGGGTGTGGAGACCCAGTACTTC. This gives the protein CAWRTGGVETQYF.